The 17 T cell receptor beta chains in this list originate from one sample, sequenced in a study of blood T cell repertoires in COVID-19. Some clones are missing from TCRdb's copy, which holds only in-frame ones; the method was immunoSEQ multiplex PCR. The data show just over 95,000 clones, less than 95% seen once. Input material: peripheral blood. These receptors were obtained from a man aged 50 or older with acute or convalescent COVID-19.

The rearrangement links TRBV18 to TRBJ1-1; D remains ambiguous. From germline, CDR1 is KGHSH and CDR2 LQKENI. This CDR3 has 14 residues. Trimming took 3 bases from V and 7 from J, leaving 15 bases between them. CDR3 loop: CASSPYNTAGEAFF. Written as DNA, the CDR3 is TGTGCCAGCTCACCTTATAACACAGCAGGTGAAGCTTTCTTT.

Here the CDR3 DNA reads TGTGCCAGCAACAGAGTCGGGGAGCTGTTTTTT. Encoded protein: CASNRVGELFF. The chain combines TRBV2 with TRBJ2-2, with D uncertain. V lost 7 bases to trimming and J lost 7 bases, with 7 bases between them. Germline V gives CDR1 SNHLY, CDR2 FYNNEI. This CDR3 region has 11 residues. The complete variable domain, with remaining parts taken from reference TRBV2 and TRBJ2-2, reads EPEVTQTPSHQVTQMGQEVILRCVPISNHLYFYWYRQILGQKVEFLVSFYNNEISEKSEIFDDQFSVERPDGSNFTLKIRSTKLEDSAMYFCASNRVGELFFGEGSRLTVL.

The chain employs TRBV19 and TRBJ2-3; 11 nucleotides agree with TRBD2. CDR3 length equals 16 residues. Germline V lookup: CDR1 LNHDA, CDR2 SQIVND (reference sequence). Trimming took 4 bases from V and 1 from J; bases not matched to a gene: 4. The chain's CDR3 is CASSTRTSGRTDTQYF. The CDR3 coding sequence is TGTGCCAGTAGTACCCGGACTAGCGGGCGCACAGATACGCAGTATTTT.

V is TRBV5-1 and J is TRBJ2-3; 9 bases map to TRBD2. The V gene end was trimmed by 0 bases and the J gene end by 5 bases; junction bases not matched to a gene: 4. CDR1 is SGHRS and CDR2 is YFSETQ in the germline V gene. CDR3 size: 15 residues. The CDR3 loop reads CASSLGGRAGDTQYF. The CDR3 nucleotides read TGCGCCAGCAGCTTGGGCGGGAGGGCCGGAGATACGCAGTATTTT.

V usage is TRBV27 and J usage is TRBJ2-5; D is possibly TRBD1 (6 bases). The V end lost 6 bases, the J end lost 1 base, and 15 bases lay between the germline ends. Per germline, CDR1 MNHEY and CDR2 SMNVEV (reference sequence). The CDR3 runs 15 residues. CDR3 coding DNA: TGTGCCAGCAGGCAGGGGAACTCCCGCCAAGAGACCCAGTACTTC. It is translated as CASRQGNSRQETQYF.

The chain has TRBV25-1 and TRBJ2-3, with TRBD1 identical over 11 bases. Germline CDR1 reads MGHDK; CDR2 reads SYGVNS. V shed 6 bases and J 5 bases; nucleotides not matched to a gene: 4. The CDR3 covers 14 residues. CDR3 in amino acids: CASRRTGGLDTQYF. The CDR3 DNA follows: TGTGCCAGCAGACGGACAGGGGGCCTAGATACGCAGTATTTT.

This chain connects TRBV2 to TRBJ2-5; D gene ambiguous. The CDR3 runs to 13 residues. Germline V gene lookup returns CDR1 SNHLY and CDR2 FYNNEI. V gave up 8 bases and J gave up 0 bases, with 10 bases separating them. The CDR3: CASLSLYQETQYF. The CDR3 DNA is TGTGCCAGCCTATCGTTGTACCAAGAGACCCAGTACTTC.

This clone has only one observation. The V gene is TRBV10-1, the J gene TRBJ2-3; 10 nucleotides align to TRBD2. The ends lost 7 bases at V and 4 bases at J; junction bases unmatched: 5. The CDR3 is made up of 14 amino acids. Germline V gene sequence: CDR1 WNHNN, CDR2 SYGVQD (reference sequence). CDR3 protein: CASNPSGRADTQYF. The CDR3, as DNA: TGCGCCAGCAATCCTAGCGGGAGAGCAGATACGCAGTATTTT.

Written as DNA, the CDR3 is TGCAGCGCCGCCCGACTAAACCGCGACGAGCAGTACTTC. It yields the protein CSAARLNRDEQYF. The chain uses TRBV29-1 and TRBJ2-7; tentatively, D is TRBD2 (5 bases). The germline gives CDR1 SQVTM, CDR2 ANQGSEA. The ends were cut back, 7 bases at V and 5 bases at J, with 18 bases in the middle. The CDR3 is made up of 13 amino acids.

This rearrangement joins TRBV6-1 to TRBJ1-5, with a tentative D call TRBD1 (6 bases). CDR1 MNHNS and CDR2 SASEGT come from the germline V gene. The CDR3 contains 15 residues. Trimming removed 3 bases at V and 3 bases at J, with 12 bases between. In nucleotides, the CDR3 is TGTGCCAGCAGTGACAACCAGGGGCCCAATCAGCCCCAGCATTTT. Encoded protein: CASSDNQGPNQPQHF.

The CDR3 sequence is CASSIDSSGRYNEQFF. The CDR3 coding sequence is TGTGCCAGTAGTATAGATAGTAGCGGGAGGTATAATGAGCAGTTCTTC. The chain employs TRBV19 and TRBJ2-1; 10 positions agree with TRBD2. The V gene's germline CDR1 is LNHDA and CDR2 SQIVND (reference sequence). The CDR3 sequence is 16 residues long. With V trimmed by 0 bases and J by 7 bases, 6 bases remained unmatched. The variable domain in full, completed from reference TRBV19 and TRBJ2-1, reads DGGITQSPKYLFRKEGQNVTLSCEQNLNHDAMYWYRQDPGQGLRLIYYSQIVNDFQKGDIAEGYSVSREKKESFPLTVTSAQKNPTAFYLCASSIDSSGRYNEQFFGPGTRLTVL.

In its sample, this clone was seen once. V gene TRBV27 combines with J gene TRBJ2-7; TRBD1 aligns across 7 bases. The CDR3 is 17 residues long. The J segment lost 1 base and the V segment lost 8 bases, leaving 17 bases of the junction unmatched. Looked up from germline, CDR1 is MNHEY and CDR2 is SMNVEV (reference sequence). The CDR3 DNA reads TGTGCCAGCTATAAATCTTTCGGGGCAGGGGGTTCCTACGAGCAGTACTTC. Translation: CASYKSFGAGGSYEQYF.

The chain couples TRBV3-1 (or the pseudogene TRBV3-2) to TRBJ1-1; D remains unclear. The CDR3 length is 16 residues. From germline, CDR1 is LGHDT and CDR2 YNNKEL (reference sequence). V was cut by 0 bases and J by 3 bases, with 14 bases left in between. For the CDR3, the DNA is TGTGCCAGCAGCCAAGATTTGAGAGGGAGCGACACTGAAGCTTTCTTT. This codes for CASSQDLRGSDTEAFF.

This chain uses TRBV2 with TRBJ2-3; 8 bases match TRBD1. The CDR3 is made up of 16 amino acids. Losses at the gene ends were 6 bases for V and 2 bases for J; bases not matched to a gene: 10. Germline V CDR1 and CDR2: SNHLY, FYNNEI. In DNA, the CDR3 is TGTGCCAGCAGCGTAGGGACAGGAGTCTTCACAGATACGCAGTATTTT. Amino acids: CASSVGTGVFTDTQYF.

The chain combines TRBV13 with TRBJ2-1, with 8 bases that match TRBD1. Germline V gene lookup returns CDR1 PRHDT and CDR2 FYEKMQ (reference sequence). The V gene end was trimmed by 0 bases and the J gene end by 4 bases; junction bases not matched to a gene: 5. The CDR3 length is 16 residues. Written as DNA, the CDR3 is TGTGCCAGCAGCTTAGGGGCCGGGACAGGTTACAATGAGCAGTTCTTC. Amino acid sequence: CASSLGAGTGYNEQFF.

This chain uses TRBV3-1 (or the pseudogene TRBV3-2) with TRBJ1-5; D is uncertain. The CDR3 extends over 15 amino acids. Trimming took 1 base from V and 1 from J, leaving 8 bases between them. From germline, CDR1 is LGHDT and CDR2 YNNKEL (reference sequence). CDR3 amino acids: CASSQGRASNQPQHF. The CDR3 bases are TGTGCCAGCAGCCAAGGGAGGGCAAGCAATCAGCCCCAGCATTTT.

The chain employs TRBV18 and TRBJ1-1, with 7 bases that match TRBD1. The CDR3 is made up of 14 amino acids. Germline V CDR1 and CDR2: KGHSH, LQKENI. V gave up 6 bases and J gave up 0 bases; unmatched junction bases: 4. The chain's CDR3 is CASSLDRVNTEAFF. Written as DNA, the CDR3 is TGTGCCAGCTCCCTCGACAGGGTGAACACTGAAGCTTTCTTT.